This note documents a single TCR beta chain sequence. Its antigen is unidentified. The entry originates in a study of T cell responses to AZD1222 COVID-19 vaccine. About the study: Doses given second, at about 4 or about 12 weeks, were pooled.

Measured with immunoSEQ multiplex PCR; TCRdb has only the in-frame clones, and not every one. The data hold some 150,000 clones, with around nine tenths observed a single time. Points from the study as a whole: Dominant CD4 TCR responses targeted spike regions 160-218 and 743-854. Elevations in Spike-specific TCR breadth and depth followed administration of two AZD1222 doses. Close to half of spike-specific TCRs reportedly recognize unmutated variant regions.

Germline V gives CDR1 KGHSH, CDR2 LQKENI. The CDR3 consists of 17 residues. The junction had 5 bases not matched to a gene; V was cut back by 6 bases and J by 0 bases. The material was peripheral blood, obtained on day 0 of AZD1222 vaccination. The sequence was obtained from an adult in good health. The chain is built from TRBV18 and TRBJ2-1; TRBD2 aligns across 13 bases. CDR3 in DNA: TGTGCCAGCTCCTTGCGGACTAGCGGGAGCTCCTACAATGAGCAGTTCTTC. Its translation: CASSLRTSGSSYNEQFF.